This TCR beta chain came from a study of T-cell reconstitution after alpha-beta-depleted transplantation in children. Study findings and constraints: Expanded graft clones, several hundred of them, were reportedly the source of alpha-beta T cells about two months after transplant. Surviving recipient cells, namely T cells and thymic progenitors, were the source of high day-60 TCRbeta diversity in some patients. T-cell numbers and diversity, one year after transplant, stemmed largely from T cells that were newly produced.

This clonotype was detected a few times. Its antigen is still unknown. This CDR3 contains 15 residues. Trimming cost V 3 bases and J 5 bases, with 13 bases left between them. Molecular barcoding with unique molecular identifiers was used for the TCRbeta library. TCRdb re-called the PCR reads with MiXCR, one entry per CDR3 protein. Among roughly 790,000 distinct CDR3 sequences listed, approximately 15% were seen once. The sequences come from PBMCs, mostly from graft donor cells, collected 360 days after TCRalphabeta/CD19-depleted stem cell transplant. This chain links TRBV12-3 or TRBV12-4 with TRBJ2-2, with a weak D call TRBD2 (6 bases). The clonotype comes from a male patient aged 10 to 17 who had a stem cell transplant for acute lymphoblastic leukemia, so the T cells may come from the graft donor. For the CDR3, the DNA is TGTGCCAGCAGTTTCGATGGGGGGTCGACCGGGGAGCTGTTTTTT. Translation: CASSFDGGSTGELFF.